A single sample is the source of the 15 T cell receptor beta chains below, sequenced in a study of patients and donors after allogeneic stem cell transplantation. MiXCR was run by TCRdb on the RT-PCR reads, yielding one entry per CDR3 protein. There are about 16,000 distinct CDR3 sequences in the sample; approximately 25% occur only once, and more than 35% lies in the top ten. The sample taken for sequencing was blood, either unsorted or a sorted T cell fraction (not recorded which). The receptors come from a human donor who was either an allogeneic HSCT recipient or a stem cell or donor lymphocyte infusion donor (not recorded which). It is not recorded whose cells these are; they may come from a transplant donor.

The table lists this clonotype with a few counts. The V gene is TRBV20-1, the J gene TRBJ1-4, with a weak D call TRBD1 (5 bases). The CDR3 is 11 amino acids. Germline V gene lookup returns CDR1 DFQATT and CDR2 SNEGSKA (reference sequence). Trimming removed 1 base from V and 8 bases from J, with 5 bases in between. CDR3 in amino acids: CSARGGEKLFF. CDR3 sequence (DNA): TGCAGTGCTAGAGGGGGGGAAAAACTGTTTTTT.

This clonotype was counted a few times. The CDR3 reads CASSPLGTGSSYEQYF. The CDR3 nucleotides read TGTGCCAGCTCACCACTCGGGACAGGAAGCTCCTACGAGCAGTACTTC. This sequence joins TRBV18 and TRBJ2-7; 8 nucleotides match TRBD1. Germline CDR1 KGHSH, CDR2 LQKENI. The ends lost 1 base at V and 0 bases at J; junction bases unmatched: 5. The CDR3 is 16 amino acids.

This chain links TRBV9 with TRBJ1-2; 7 bases map to TRBD1. CDR1 SGDLS and CDR2 YYNGEE come from the germline V gene. This CDR3 has 16 residues. The J segment lost 3 bases and the V segment lost 3 bases, leaving 11 bases of the junction unmatched. For the CDR3, the DNA is TGTGCCAGCAGCGCCCCCGACAGGGTCGGAGACTATGGCTACACCTTC. It specifies CASSAPDRVGDYGYTF.

The V and J genes are TRBV6-5 and TRBJ2-7, with 7 nucleotides matching TRBD1. Per the germline V gene, CDR1 is MNHEY and CDR2 is SVGAGI. J lost 3 bases, V lost 6 bases, and 5 bases had no gene match. This CDR3 is 13 amino acids long. The CDR3 sequence: CASSRDSLYEQYF. CDR3 in DNA: TGTGCCAGCAGCCGGGACAGCCTCTACGAGCAGTACTTC.

This chain connects TRBV7-9 to TRBJ2-6; perhaps TRBD1 as D (7 bases). The ends were cut back, 9 bases at V and 0 bases at J, with 21 bases in the middle. The CDR3 runs to 18 residues. From germline, CDR1 is SEHNR and CDR2 FQNEAQ (reference sequence). Here the CDR3 reads CASLGGGTDFSGANVLTF. In DNA form, the CDR3 reads TGTGCCAGTCTTGGGGGCGGGACAGATTTCTCTGGGGCCAACGTCCTGACTTTC.

The V call is TRBV6-5, the J call TRBJ2-7; 8 positions match TRBD2. Germline V gene data show CDR1 as MNHEY and CDR2 as SVGAGI. J gave up 6 bases and V 5 bases, and 6 bases lay outside the gene matches. CDR3 length equals 13 residues. CDR3 amino acids: CASSNGLAREQYF. In nucleotides, the CDR3 is TGTGCCAGCAGTAACGGACTAGCCCGCGAGCAGTACTTC.

The rearrangement uses TRBV4-1 and TRBJ1-2, with 9 bases aligning to TRBD1. J lost 8 bases, V lost 0 bases, and 22 bases had no gene match. Germline V CDR1 and CDR2: MGHRA, YSYEKL. This CDR3 comprises 20 residues. CDR3 in DNA: TGCGCCAGCAGCCAAGATCTTGGCCACGGGACAGGGACGACGCGTTGGGGCTACACCTTC. It translates to CASSQDLGHGTGTTRWGYTF.

This clonotype was observed a few times. The J gene is TRBJ1-4, the V gene TRBV6-1; D is unresolved. CDR3 length: 15 amino acids. V gave up 0 bases and J gave up 10 bases, with 15 bases separating them. Germline V CDR1 and CDR2: MNHNS, SASEGT. The CDR3 nucleotides read TGTGCCAGCAGTGAAGCCCCATCGCGAAAAGGAAAACTGTTTTTT. Amino acids: CASSEAPSRKGKLFF.

This clonotype was detected only a few times. The genes are TRBV7-2 and TRBJ1-2, with 8 bases matching TRBD1. J was trimmed by 4 bases and V by 1 base; bases with no gene match: 2. The CDR3 has 14 residues. Germline CDR1 reads SGHTA; CDR2 reads FQGNSA. CDR3 DNA sequence: TGTGCCAGCAGCTTAGTCCAGGGGGCCTATGGCTACACCTTC. Translating it yields CASSLVQGAYGYTF.

This clonotype was observed many times. The V call is TRBV7-9, the J call TRBJ1-5; no reliable D call. V was clipped by 5 bases and J by 2 bases, with 13 bases between them. This CDR3 region has 15 residues. CDR1 and CDR2 (germline): SEHNR, FQNEAQ (reference sequence). CDR3 residues: CASSQVQSGNQPQHF. CDR3 nucleotide sequence: TGTGCCAGCAGCCAGGTACAATCCGGCAATCAGCCCCAGCATTTT. Together with reference TRBV7-9 and TRBJ1-5, the CDR3 gives the full variable domain: DTGVSQNPRHKITKRGQNVTFRCDPISEHNRLYWYRQTLGQGPEFLTYFQNEAQLEKSRLLSDRFSAERPKGSFSTLEIQRTEQGDSAMYLCASSQVQSGNQPQHFGDGTRLSIL.

By share of the sample, this clonotype is medium-sized. The rearrangement uses TRBV20-1 and TRBJ1-5, with unresolved D. Trimming took 0 bases from V and 0 from J, leaving 12 bases between them. CDR3 length equals 16 residues. The germline CDR1 and CDR2 sequences are DFQATT and SNEGSKA (reference sequence). CDR3 loop: CSARDPLRNSNQPQHF. The CDR3 DNA follows: TGCAGTGCTAGAGATCCTCTGAGGAATAGCAATCAGCCCCAGCATTTT.

This clonotype was seen more than once but under ten times. The rearrangement links TRBV15 to TRBJ2-6, with TRBD1 matching 9 bases. V lost 0 bases, J lost 2 bases, and 5 bases stayed unmatched. The length of the CDR3 is 18 residues. CDR1 is LNHNV, CDR2 YYDKDF, per germline (reference sequence). The CDR3 is CATSRDPQGATGANVLTF. The DNA of the CDR3 is TGTGCCACCAGCAGAGATCCACAGGGGGCGACTGGGGCCAACGTCCTGACTTTC.

This chain joins TRBV6-2 or TRBV6-3 and TRBJ2-1; 9 bases map to TRBD2. Germline V lookup: CDR1 MNHEY, CDR2 SVGEGT. V was clipped by 2 bases and J by 6 bases; unmatched bases: 2. CDR3 length equals 14 residues. The CDR3 coding sequence is TGTGCCAGCAGTTACGCGACTAGCGGCAATGAGCAGTTCTTC. Residues: CASSYATSGNEQFF.

This clonotype was observed at least ten times. This chain connects TRBV20-1 to TRBJ1-6, with D hard to call. CDR3 length: 14 amino acids. Trimming stripped 3 bases from V and 10 bases from J, with 16 bases between. Germline V gives CDR1 DFQATT, CDR2 SNEGSKA (reference sequence). The CDR3 protein is CSASLTTRRSPLHF. The CDR3 region has the DNA TGCAGTGCTAGCCTGACGACAAGAAGGTCACCCCTCCACTTT.

By share, this clonotype ranks as medium-sized. The V call is TRBV20-1, the J call TRBJ1-5, with D hard to call. The germline V gene has CDR1 DFQATT and CDR2 SNEGSKA (reference sequence). CDR3 size: 15 residues. The V gene lost 5 bases and the J gene lost 3 bases, with 17 bases spanning the gap. CDR3: CSAYHLWGDNQPQHF. In DNA, the CDR3 is TGCAGTGCTTATCACCTGTGGGGTGACAATCAGCCCCAGCATTTT.